Below are 2 T cell receptor beta chains sequenced from a single sample in a study of blood T cell repertoires in COVID-19. The table came from immunoSEQ multiplex PCR; TCRdb's copy has only in-frame clones and leaves some out. The table lists around 59,000 clones, about 70% of them singletons. Input material: peripheral blood. The receptors derive from a woman between 50 and 59 years old with active or convalescent COVID-19.

This chain connects TRBV2 to TRBJ2-7; possibly TRBD1 for D (6 bases). The germline V gene has CDR1 SNHLY and CDR2 FYNNEI. V lost 5 bases to trimming and J lost 2 bases, with 10 bases between them. CDR3 length: 13 residues. The CDR3 DNA follows: TGTGCCAGCAGTTCTCAGGGGCCCTACGAGCAGTACTTC. Translation: CASSSQGPYEQYF.

To note about this clone: One end of the junction fails to match germline, which may point to a read error. The chain carries TRBV10-3 and TRBJ2-7; possibly TRBD2 for D (7 bases). In germline, CDR1 is ENHRY, CDR2 SYGVKD. The CDR3 spans 16 residues. The DNA of the CDR3 is TGTGCCATCAGTCAGTCAGCGGGGTCAGGGGTTGGCGAGCAGTACTTC. Amino acid sequence: CAISQSAGSGVGEQYF.